This T cell receptor beta chain is from a study of blood T cell repertoires in COVID-19. Libraries were prepared by immunoSEQ multiplex PCR; TCRdb keeps only in-frame clonotypes and omits some of them. The sample carries 350,000 to 450,000 clones, about 89% recorded once. Per the germline V gene, CDR1 is SNHLY and CDR2 is FYNNEI. The CDR3 extends over 17 amino acids. Trimming shortened V by 3 bases and J by 3 bases, and 20 bases separated the two germline ends. This chain links TRBV2 with TRBJ1-1; D is undetermined. This clonotype originated in a woman in her thirties or forties who had been exposed to COVID-19. The sample taken for sequencing was PBMCs or T cells enriched from blood (not recorded which). The CDR3 reads CASSEKGPRVFDTEAFF. DNA of the CDR3: TGTGCCAGCAGTGAGAAGGGCCCGCGGGTCTTCGACACTGAAGCTTTCTTT.